This T cell receptor (beta chain) was documented in a study of T cell responses to AZD1222 COVID-19 vaccine. The CDR3 is 13 amino acids. V was cut by 7 bases and J by 1 base, with 8 bases left in between. The germline V gene has CDR1 SGDLS and CDR2 YYNGEE. Study-wide results and limits: Spike-specific TCRs gained breadth and depth after people received two AZD1222 doses. Vaccine-associated CD4 TCRs spanned spike, dominant at 160-218 and 743-854. Seropositive AZD1222 recipients at baseline numbered only five or six. The reported proportion of spike-specific TCRs targeting unmutated variant regions was nearly half.

TCRdb's copy holds only in-frame clones and misses some; the assay was immunoSEQ multiplex PCR. The sample shows 150,000 to 200,000 clones, around 90% of them seen only once. In the case of this clone: Its matching antigen is unknown.

This chain joins TRBV9 and TRBJ2-2; D unresolved. This TCR came from an adult who received the AZD1222 COVID-19 vaccine. This specimen was peripheral blood, taken 28 days after the second AZD1222 dose. The chain's CDR3 is CASPDQNTGELFF. For the CDR3, the DNA is TGTGCCAGCCCGGACCAGAACACCGGGGAGCTGTTTTTT.